Below are 5 T cell receptor beta chains sequenced from a single sample in a study of T cells in Graves' hyperthyroidism and ophthalmopathy. The investigators amplified TCR beta CDR3 regions from RNA transcripts. HTBI primers were the set used in a first-round RT-PCR of the TCR CDR3. MiXCR, applied by TCRdb to the multiplex PCR reads, yields one record per CDR3 protein. The sample holds hundreds of thousands of distinct CDR3 sequences, under 20% seen once. The sample consisted of blood. The origin of the receptors is a woman aged 45-65 years with Graves' hyperthyroidism that later progressed to Graves' ophthalmopathy.

This clonotype was counted ten times or more. J is TRBJ2-1 and V is TRBV5-1; the match to TRBD2 covers 12 bases. Germline values: CDR1 SGHRS, CDR2 YFSETQ. Trimming removed 0 bases from V and 4 bases from J; junction bases left unmatched: 8. There are 18 residues in the CDR3. The CDR3 loop is CASSLAYRLAGEYNEQFF. The CDR3 DNA reads as TGCGCCAGCAGCTTGGCATACCGACTAGCGGGGGAGTACAATGAGCAGTTCTTC.

The table lists this clonotype with a few counts. The V gene is TRBV5-4, the J gene TRBJ1-2; 9 bases fit TRBD1. J gave up 5 bases and V 4 bases, and 12 bases lay outside the gene matches. The CDR3 spans 16 residues. Germline V CDR1 and CDR2: SGHNT, YYREEE (reference sequence). The CDR3 sequence is CASSREGDRVRYGYTF. DNA of the CDR3: TGTGCCAGCAGCCGCGAGGGGGACAGGGTTCGTTATGGCTACACCTTC.

This chain uses TRBV12-3 or TRBV12-4 with TRBJ1-5; 7 bases map to TRBD1. This CDR3 comprises 15 residues. V was clipped by 6 bases and J by 3 bases; unmatched bases: 8. The CDR3 is CASRSSQGINQPQHF. CDR3 DNA: TGTGCCAGCAGGAGCTCACAGGGGATCAATCAGCCCCAGCATTTT.

The V call is TRBV20-1, the J call TRBJ2-2; 12 positions match TRBD2. Germline-derived CDR1 and CDR2 are DFQATT and SNEGSKA (reference sequence). The CDR3 is made up of 12 amino acids. The trim removed 7 bases at V and 11 bases at J, leaving 5 bases unmatched. The CDR3 nucleotides are TGCAGTGTCCCGACTAGCGGGGGCGAGCTGTTTTTT. As protein: CSVPTSGGELFF.

The chain has TRBV15 and TRBJ1-6; D gene ambiguous. The germline CDR1 and CDR2 sequences are LNHNV and YYDKDF (reference sequence). The V end was cut by 5 bases, the J end by 0 bases, with 5 bases between. The CDR3 sequence is 14 residues long. CDR3 DNA sequence: TGTGCCACCAGCCCCAGCTCCTATAATTCACCCCTCCACTTT. Protein product: CATSPSSYNSPLHF. Full variable domain (outside the CDR3, taken from reference TRBV15 and TRBJ1-6): DAMVIQNPRYQVTQFGKPVTLSCSQTLNHNVMYWYQQKSSQAPKLLFHYYDKDFNNEADTPDNFQSRRPNTSFCFLDIRSPGLGDTAMYLCATSPSSYNSPLHFGNGTRLTVT.